This TCR beta chain was obtained from a study of blood T cell repertoires in COVID-19. Overall study: PBMCs, B-cell-depleted T cells, or T cells provided the cDNA or gDNA that made up the material.

Trimming stripped 4 bases from V and 4 bases from J, with 14 bases between. The CDR3 is made up of 15 amino acids. Germline assignment: CDR1 LNHDA and CDR2 SQIVND (reference sequence). Method: immunoSEQ multiplex PCR; TCRdb's copy keeps in-frame clones and lacks some. In the table there are about 160,000 clones, around 92% of which are singletons. Sequenced material: peripheral blood. This sequence joins TRBV19 and TRBJ1-3; weak D call: TRBD1 (6 bases). The sequence derives from a man aged 25-45 years with COVID-19, enrolled during active disease. CDR3 protein: CASSTDDRTGNTIYF. CDR3 DNA: TGTGCCAGTAGTACGGACGACAGGACGGGAAACACCATATATTTT.